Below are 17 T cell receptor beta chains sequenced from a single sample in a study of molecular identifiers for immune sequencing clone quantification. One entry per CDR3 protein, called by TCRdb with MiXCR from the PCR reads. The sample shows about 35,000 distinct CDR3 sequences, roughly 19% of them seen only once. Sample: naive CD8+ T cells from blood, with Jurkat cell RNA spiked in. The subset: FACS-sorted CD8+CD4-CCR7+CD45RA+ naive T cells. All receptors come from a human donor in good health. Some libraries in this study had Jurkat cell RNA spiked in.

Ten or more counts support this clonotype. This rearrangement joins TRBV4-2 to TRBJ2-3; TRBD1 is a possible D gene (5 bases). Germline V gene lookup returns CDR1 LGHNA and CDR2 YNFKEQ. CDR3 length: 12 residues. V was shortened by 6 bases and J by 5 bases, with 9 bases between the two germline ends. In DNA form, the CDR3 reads TGTGCCAGCAGGGATCAGGGAGATACGCAGTATTTT. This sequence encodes CASRDQGDTQYF.

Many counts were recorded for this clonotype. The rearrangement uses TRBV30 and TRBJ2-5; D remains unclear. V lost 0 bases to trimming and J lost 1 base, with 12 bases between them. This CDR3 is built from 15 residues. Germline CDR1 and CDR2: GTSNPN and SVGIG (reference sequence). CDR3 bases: TGTGCCTGGAGTGTCCGAGTGAGCCCCCAAGAGACCCAGTACTTC. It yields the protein CAWSVRVSPQETQYF. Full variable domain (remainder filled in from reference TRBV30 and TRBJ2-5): SQTIHQWPATLVQPVGSPLSLECTVEGTSNPNLYWYRQAAGRGLQLLFYSVGIGQISSEVPQNLSASRPQDRQFILSSKKLLLSDSGFYLCAWSVRVSPQETQYFGPGTRLLVL.

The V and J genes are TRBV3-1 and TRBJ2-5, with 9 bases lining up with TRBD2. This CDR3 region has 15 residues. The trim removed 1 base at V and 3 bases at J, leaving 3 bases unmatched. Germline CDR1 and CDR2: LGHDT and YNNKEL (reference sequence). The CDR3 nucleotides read TGTGCCAGCAGCCAAGTCCGCGGGGGGGAAGAGACCCAGTACTTC. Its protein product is CASSQVRGGEETQYF.

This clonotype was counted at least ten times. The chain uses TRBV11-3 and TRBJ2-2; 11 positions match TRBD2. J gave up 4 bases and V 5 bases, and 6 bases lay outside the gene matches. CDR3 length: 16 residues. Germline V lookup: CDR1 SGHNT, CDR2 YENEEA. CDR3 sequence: CASSPLAGGSTGELFF. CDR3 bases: TGTGCCAGCAGCCCCCTAGCGGGAGGTTCCACCGGGGAGCTGTTTTTT.

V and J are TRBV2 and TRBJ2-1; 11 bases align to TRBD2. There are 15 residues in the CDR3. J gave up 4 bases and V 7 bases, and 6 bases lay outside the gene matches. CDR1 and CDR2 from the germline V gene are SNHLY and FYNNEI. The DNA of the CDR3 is TGTGCCAGCACCGAGGGGACTAGCGGTTACAATGAGCAGTTCTTC. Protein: CASTEGTSGYNEQFF.

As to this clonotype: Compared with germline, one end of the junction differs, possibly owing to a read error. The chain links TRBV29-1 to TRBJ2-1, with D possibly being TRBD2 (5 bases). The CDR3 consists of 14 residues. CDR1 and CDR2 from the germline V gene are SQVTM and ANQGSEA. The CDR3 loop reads CSVEGGRRGNEQFF. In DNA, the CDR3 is TGCAGCGTCGAAGGTGGACGCCGGGGCAATGAGCAGTTCTTC.

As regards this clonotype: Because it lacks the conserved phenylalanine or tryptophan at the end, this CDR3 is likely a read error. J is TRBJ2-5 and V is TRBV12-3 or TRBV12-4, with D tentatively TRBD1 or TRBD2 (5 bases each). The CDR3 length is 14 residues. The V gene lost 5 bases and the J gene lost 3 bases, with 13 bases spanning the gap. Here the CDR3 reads CASSPWDGKETQYY. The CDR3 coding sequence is TGTGCCAGCAGTCCCTGGGACGGCAAAGAGACCCAGTACTAC.

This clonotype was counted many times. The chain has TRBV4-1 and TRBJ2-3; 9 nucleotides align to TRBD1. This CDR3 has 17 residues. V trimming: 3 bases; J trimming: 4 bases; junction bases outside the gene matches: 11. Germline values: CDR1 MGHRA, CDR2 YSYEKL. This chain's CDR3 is CASSQRAGQGGPDTQYF. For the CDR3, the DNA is TGCGCCAGCAGCCAGAGGGCGGGACAGGGAGGGCCAGATACGCAGTATTTT.

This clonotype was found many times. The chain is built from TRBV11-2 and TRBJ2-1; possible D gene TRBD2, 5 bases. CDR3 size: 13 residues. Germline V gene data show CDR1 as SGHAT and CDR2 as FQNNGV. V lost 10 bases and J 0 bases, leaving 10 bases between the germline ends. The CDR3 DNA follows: TGTGCCATAAGCGGCGGCTCCTACAATGAGCAGTTCTTC. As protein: CAISGGSYNEQFF.

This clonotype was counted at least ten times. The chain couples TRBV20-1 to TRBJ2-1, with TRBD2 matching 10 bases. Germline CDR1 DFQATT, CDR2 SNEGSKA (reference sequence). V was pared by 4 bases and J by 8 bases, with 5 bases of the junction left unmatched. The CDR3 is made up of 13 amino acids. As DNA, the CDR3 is TGCAGTGCTACTAGCGGGAGTGTCGATGAGCAGTTCTTC. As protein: CSATSGSVDEQFF.

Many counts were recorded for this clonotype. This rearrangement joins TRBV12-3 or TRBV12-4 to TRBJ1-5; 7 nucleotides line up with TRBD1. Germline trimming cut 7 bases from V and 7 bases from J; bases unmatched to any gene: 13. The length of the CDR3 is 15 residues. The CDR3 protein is CASNLRDSNRQPQHF. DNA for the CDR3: TGTGCCAGCAATCTCCGGGACAGCAATCGGCAGCCCCAGCATTTT.

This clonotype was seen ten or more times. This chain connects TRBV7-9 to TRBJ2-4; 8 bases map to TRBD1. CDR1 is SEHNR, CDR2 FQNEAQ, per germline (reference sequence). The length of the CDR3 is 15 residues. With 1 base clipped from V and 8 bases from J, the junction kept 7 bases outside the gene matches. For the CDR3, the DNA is TGTGCCAGCAGCTTAGTGGGCCAGGGGGCCGACATTCAGTACTTC. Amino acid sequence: CASSLVGQGADIQYF.

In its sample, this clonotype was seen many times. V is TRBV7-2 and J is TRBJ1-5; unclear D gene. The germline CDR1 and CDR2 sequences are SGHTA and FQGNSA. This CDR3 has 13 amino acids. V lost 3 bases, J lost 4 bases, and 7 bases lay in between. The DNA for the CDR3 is TGTGCCAGCAGCTTTGGATTGAATCAGCCCCAGCATTTT. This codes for CASSFGLNQPQHF.

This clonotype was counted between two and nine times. In DNA, the CDR3 is TGCAGTGCTAGATTCTCCGGGACAGGGTACGAGAGGAACTCCTACAATGAGCAGTTCTTC. This codes for CSARFSGTGYERNSYNEQFF. The chain combines TRBV20-1 with TRBJ2-1; 9 bases line up with TRBD1. CDR1 and CDR2 from the germline V gene are DFQATT and SNEGSKA (reference sequence). The CDR3 is 20 residues long. V dropped 2 bases and J dropped 0; count of bases not matched to a gene: 17.

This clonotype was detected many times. The CDR3 reads CASSLGLRGTDTQYF. CDR3 DNA: TGTGCCAGCAGTTTAGGTCTCAGGGGCACAGATACGCAGTATTTT. This chain joins TRBV27 and TRBJ2-3, with D tentatively TRBD1 (5 bases). Trimming took 2 bases from V and 1 from J, leaving 10 bases between them. Germline CDR1 reads MNHEY; CDR2 reads SMNVEV (reference sequence). CDR3 size: 15 residues.

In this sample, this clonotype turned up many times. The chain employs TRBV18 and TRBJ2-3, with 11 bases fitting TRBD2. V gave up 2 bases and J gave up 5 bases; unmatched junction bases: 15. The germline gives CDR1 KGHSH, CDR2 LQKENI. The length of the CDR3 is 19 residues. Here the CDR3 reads CASSPSWRTTSGDEDTQYF. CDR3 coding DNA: TGTGCCAGCTCACCAAGTTGGAGGACGACTAGCGGGGATGAAGATACGCAGTATTTT.

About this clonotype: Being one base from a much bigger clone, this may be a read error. CDR3 loop: CASSPGPTVYERYF. DNA of the CDR3: TGTGCCAGCAGTCCCGGGCCCACCGTCTACGAGCGGTACTTC. The chain has TRBV6-5 and TRBJ2-7, with no clear D. Germline V CDR1 and CDR2: MNHEY, SVGAGI. This CDR3 is built from 14 residues.